The T cell receptor (beta chain) described here comes from a study of T cells after yellow fever vaccination (dated by TCRdb to between 2019 and 2020). For the study in its entirety: The SMART-Seq v4 Ultra Low Input RNA kit was used to prepare libraries from fractions with low cell numbers. Blood was drawn at multiple timepoints before and after primary and secondary immunization, with bulk PBMC replicates and cell subsets isolated. Bulk TCR alpha and beta repertoires were sequenced longitudinally to track T-cell clones before and after primary and booster YFV17D yellow fever vaccination. Two healthy male donors, one aged 18 to 30 and one aged 30 to 40 years, were included in the cohort. The research as a whole found: Because abundant contaminating clonotypes from the bulk population could be contained in FACS-sorted repertoires, computational filtering was required. After the booster, most of the clones that had expanded following primary vaccination were detected again (about 95% of CD4 and roughly nine tenths of CD8), which suggests that memory was broadly maintained. A small fraction of clonotypes showed up in both the CD4 and CD8 compartments, probably as a result of convergent recombination. Only a couple of donors were included in the study, so the extent to which the findings can be generalized is limited. Compared with the primary T-cell response, the secondary T-cell response was faster but weaker, reaching its peak on day 5 rather than on day 15.

The germline V gene (reference sequence) specifies SGHNT as CDR1 and YYREEE as CDR2. The V end loses 2 bases and the J end loses 8 bases, and a stretch of 11 bases separates them. Including the terminal cysteine and phenylalanine, the CDR3 comprises 13 residues. Solely the CDR3 DNA is kept, with 39 bases framed from the first base. This clonotype was seen only a few times. It has no known antigen specificity. Base qualities are missing; no much larger clone stands one base away. Taken with the paper, the label for treatment or condition translates to: live attenuated yellow fever vaccine strain. At each blood-draw timepoint, two biological replicates of bulk PBMCs were collected. PBMCs were isolated from peripheral blood using a standard Ficoll-Paque protocol. RNA was extracted with TriZol from bulk PBMCs, CD4 and CD8 fractions, and dextramer-positive and dextramer-negative fractions. The data were produced on an Illumina NovaSeq 6000. TCR cDNA was synthesized by 5'RACE template switching, which introduced a universal primer site and unique molecular identifiers. cDNA synthesis was primed from both the TCR alpha and TCR beta constant segments. Library amplification involved two PCR steps, and the second step added sample barcodes and sequencing adapters. Sequencing of the libraries was done on either Illumina HiSeq 2500 (2x100 bp) or NovaSeq (2x150 bp). Concerning the study's data processing: Reads were demultiplexed and collapsed into UMI consensus sequences with MIGEC, and V(D)J alignment was performed with MiXCR. Using edgeR on replicate PBMC samples, clonotypes were called vaccine-responding if FDR was below 0.01 and the log2 fold change was above 5 up to day 15. Each bulk clonotype received a CD4 or CD8 identity based on whether the sequenced CD4 or CD8 repertoire contained that clonotype at higher abundance. TCRdb reprocessing: public reads trimmed at Q25 with fastp, clones called with MiXCR, in-frame beta chains kept. Each record represents a unique CDR3 protein, reported with the most common genes and DNA among its rows. TCRdb, not the authors, supplied the V and J calls. A total of about 340,000 distinct CDR3 sequences appear in this sample, approximately 4% of them only once. The ten largest clones add up to 20% to 25% of the sample.

The TCR originated in a man between 18 and 35 years old who received the YFV17D yellow fever vaccine. The sequences come from PBMCs, collected 5 days after the yellow fever booster vaccination. The sequence links TRBV5-4 to TRBJ2-4; 6 matching bases give a weak D call of TRBD1. The nucleotide sequence reads TGTGCCAGCAGCTTTACGACAGGCGACATTCAGTACTTC. This gives the protein CASSFTTGDIQYF. The entire variable domain, with the stretches around the CDR3 drawn from the reference TRBV5-4 and TRBJ2-4 proteins, is ETGVTQSPTHLIKTRGQQVTLRCSSQSGHNTVSWYQQALGQGPQFIFQYYREEENGRGNFPPRFSGLQFPNYSSELNVNALELDDSALYLCASSFTTGDIQYFGAGTRLSVL.